A selection of T cell receptor beta chains follows, all from one sample in a study of Ad26.COV2.S vaccination and SARS-CoV-2 variants. The repertoire was sequenced with immunoSEQ multiplex PCR; TCRdb's copy has only in-frame clones and lacks some. The profile covers some 340,000 clones, with around 84% appearing a single time and more than 1.5% taken by the ten largest. The sample here was peripheral blood, taken in a trial of Ad26.COV2.S vaccine versus placebo. These receptors all stem from a person aged 18-65 years who received the Ad26.COV2.S COVID-19 vaccine or a placebo. Both conserved end residues are trimmed from each CDR3. Fields, in order: CDR3 protein, D gene, V gene, CDR3 length, clone size. A D gene is named only where the DNA matches it firmly. Clone size, where shown, is once, few, many, or a class for clones that have expanded.

cdr3_aa: ASSLVEGGGTEAF
d_call: -
v_call: TRBV7-2
cdr3_length: 13
clone_size: -

cdr3_aa: AWSMGWNEQF
d_call: -
v_call: TRBV30
cdr3_length: 10
clone_size: -

cdr3_aa: ASSFLGGVRH
d_call: -
v_call: TRBV27
cdr3_length: 10
clone_size: -

cdr3_aa: ASNQQGAHYGYT
d_call: TRBD1
v_call: TRBV5-4
cdr3_length: 12
clone_size: -

cdr3_aa: ASSRDRGTNEQF
d_call: TRBD1
v_call: TRBV6-5
cdr3_length: 12
clone_size: -

cdr3_aa: ASSLFSDRVILVTEAF
d_call: TRBD1
v_call: TRBV5-6
cdr3_length: 16
clone_size: -

cdr3_aa: ASSLTALETQY
d_call: -
v_call: TRBV7-9
cdr3_length: 11
clone_size: few

cdr3_aa: ASSQDNYGYT
d_call: -
v_call: TRBV4-3
cdr3_length: 10
clone_size: many

cdr3_aa: AISESRATNEKLF
d_call: -
v_call: TRBV10-3
cdr3_length: 13
clone_size: -

cdr3_aa: ASSYLVQGRITEAF
d_call: -
v_call: TRBV6-5
cdr3_length: 14
clone_size: -

cdr3_aa: ASSLDPTGANYGYT
d_call: TRBD1
v_call: TRBV5-4
cdr3_length: 14
clone_size: -

cdr3_aa: ASSQDIVRYYGYT
d_call: -
v_call: TRBV4-1
cdr3_length: 13
clone_size: -

cdr3_aa: SGRYRGGGTSEAF
d_call: TRBD1
v_call: TRBV29-1
cdr3_length: 13
clone_size: -

cdr3_aa: ASSQDRFYGYT
d_call: TRBD1
v_call: TRBV18
cdr3_length: 11
clone_size: -

cdr3_aa: ASSYGQSWETQY
d_call: -
v_call: TRBV5-1
cdr3_length: 12
clone_size: -

cdr3_aa: ASSRYGTVLNGYT
d_call: -
v_call: TRBV19
cdr3_length: 13
clone_size: -

cdr3_aa: ASSPDHRQTVQKTEGANVLT
d_call: -
v_call: TRBV18
cdr3_length: 20
clone_size: once

cdr3_aa: ASSPGLAGATTQY
d_call: TRBD2
v_call: TRBV2
cdr3_length: 13
clone_size: -

cdr3_aa: ASSEAGVDEQY
d_call: -
v_call: TRBV19
cdr3_length: 11
clone_size: -

cdr3_aa: ASSQMVSGQETQY
d_call: -
v_call: TRBV7-2
cdr3_length: 13
clone_size: -

cdr3_aa: AISAVTDPYGYGYT
d_call: -
v_call: TRBV10-3
cdr3_length: 14
clone_size: -

cdr3_aa: ASSIGLGNTIY
d_call: -
v_call: TRBV5-1
cdr3_length: 11
clone_size: -

cdr3_aa: ASIIRPKGLLNTEAF
d_call: -
v_call: TRBV7-2
cdr3_length: 15
clone_size: -

cdr3_aa: ASSLWRTGYPYEQY
d_call: TRBD1
v_call: TRBV7-9
cdr3_length: 14
clone_size: -

cdr3_aa: ASRPGEYNSPLH
d_call: -
v_call: TRBV6-5
cdr3_length: 12
clone_size: -

cdr3_aa: ASSPRGNTNYGYT
d_call: -
v_call: TRBV7-9
cdr3_length: 13
clone_size: -

cdr3_aa: ASSWGNGNTIY
d_call: -
v_call: TRBV7-2
cdr3_length: 11
clone_size: -

cdr3_aa: ASSSRLEGSYEQY
d_call: -
v_call: TRBV27
cdr3_length: 13
clone_size: -

cdr3_aa: ATSREGQYQETQY
d_call: TRBD1
v_call: TRBV15
cdr3_length: 13
clone_size: -

cdr3_aa: AWSEDFPGQGVNEQF
d_call: -
v_call: TRBV30
cdr3_length: 15
clone_size: -

cdr3_aa: STRNEQF
d_call: -
v_call: TRBV20-1
cdr3_length: 7
clone_size: -

cdr3_aa: ARKGSHSNQPQH
d_call: -
v_call: TRBV6-5
cdr3_length: 12
clone_size: -

cdr3_aa: ASSLEGGQPQH
d_call: -
v_call: TRBV5-1
cdr3_length: 11
clone_size: -

cdr3_aa: ASSLPGNYGYT
d_call: -
v_call: TRBV5-1
cdr3_length: 11
clone_size: -

cdr3_aa: ASSSSGGGETQY
d_call: TRBD2
v_call: TRBV7-2
cdr3_length: 12
clone_size: -

cdr3_aa: ASSPIKENTEAF
d_call: -
v_call: TRBV27
cdr3_length: 12
clone_size: -

cdr3_aa: ASSLGTGTGGGYGYT
d_call: TRBD1
v_call: TRBV7-9
cdr3_length: 15
clone_size: -

cdr3_aa: ASSPLARDSNQPQH
d_call: -
v_call: TRBV5-1
cdr3_length: 14
clone_size: -

cdr3_aa: ASSAVDTQY
d_call: -
v_call: TRBV7-8
cdr3_length: 9
clone_size: once

cdr3_aa: ASRANTEAF
d_call: -
v_call: TRBV12-3/TRBV12-4
cdr3_length: 9
clone_size: -

cdr3_aa: ASIPAGINTGELF
d_call: TRBD2
v_call: TRBV19
cdr3_length: 13
clone_size: -

cdr3_aa: ASSLGLQETQY
d_call: -
v_call: TRBV5-4
cdr3_length: 11
clone_size: -

cdr3_aa: SASSPGLTREQY
d_call: -
v_call: TRBV20-1
cdr3_length: 12
clone_size: -

cdr3_aa: ASSEVRAVTEAF
d_call: -
v_call: TRBV6-1
cdr3_length: 12
clone_size: -

cdr3_aa: ASTPVRVRSEAF
d_call: -
v_call: TRBV6-5
cdr3_length: 12
clone_size: -

cdr3_aa: ASSRRGGLGANVLT
d_call: -
v_call: TRBV27
cdr3_length: 14
clone_size: -

cdr3_aa: ASSAGTALNQPQH
d_call: TRBD1
v_call: TRBV7-9
cdr3_length: 13
clone_size: -

cdr3_aa: ASSYSGMANYGYT
d_call: -
v_call: TRBV6-5
cdr3_length: 13
clone_size: -

cdr3_aa: ASSLKAWNEKLF
d_call: -
v_call: TRBV5-6
cdr3_length: 12
clone_size: -

cdr3_aa: ASSFRLAGGQETQY
d_call: TRBD2
v_call: TRBV5-4
cdr3_length: 14
clone_size: -

cdr3_aa: ASSVGITDTQY
d_call: -
v_call: TRBV9
cdr3_length: 11
clone_size: -

cdr3_aa: ATRDPGAEAF
d_call: -
v_call: TRBV3-1/TRBV3-2
cdr3_length: 10
clone_size: -

cdr3_aa: ASSVGGSTEAF
d_call: -
v_call: TRBV9
cdr3_length: 11
clone_size: -

cdr3_aa: ASSLVGGSYEQY
d_call: -
v_call: TRBV5-1
cdr3_length: 12
clone_size: -

cdr3_aa: ATSGNGGEKLF
d_call: -
v_call: TRBV15
cdr3_length: 11
clone_size: -